These 23 T cell receptor beta chains share one sample of origin, sequenced in a study of Graves' ophthalmopathy and Graves' hyperthyroidism. TCR beta CDR3 amplification used RNA transcripts. Second-round multiplex PCR came after first-round RT-PCR with HTBI primers. MiXCR, applied by TCRdb to the multiplex PCR reads, yields one record per CDR3 protein. The repertoire includes about 700,000 distinct CDR3 sequences, roughly 40% of them detected once, and roughly 45% sits in the top ten. Sequenced input: peripheral blood. The origin of the receptors is an adult man with Graves' ophthalmopathy.

Details on this clonotype: Since a much larger clone is just one base distant, this may be a read error. This rearrangement joins TRBV2 to TRBJ2-5; TRBD1 aligns across 9 bases. The CDR3 totals 15 residues. The germline CDR1 and CDR2 sequences are SNHLY and FYNNEI. The CDR3 loop is CASSLGQGVEETRYF. DNA for the CDR3: TGTGCCAGCAGTCTGGGACAGGGCGTCGAAGAGACCCGGTACTTC.

V gene TRBV20-1 combines with J gene TRBJ2-2, with 12 bases identical to TRBD2. There are 14 residues in the CDR3. The V gene end was trimmed by 3 bases and the J gene end by 7 bases; junction bases not matched to a gene: 3. Germline assignment: CDR1 DFQATT and CDR2 SNEGSKA (reference sequence). For the CDR3, the DNA is TGCAGTGCTAGGACTAGCGGGGGTCACGGGGAGCTGTTTTTT. Translating gives CSARTSGGHGELFF.

The chain is built from TRBV20-1 and TRBJ2-5, with 11 positions matching TRBD1. J gave up 5 bases and V 3 bases, and 8 bases lay outside the gene matches. The CDR3 sequence is 15 residues long. Germline CDR1 and CDR2: DFQATT and SNEGSKA (reference sequence). The CDR3 loop reads CSARAGTGGRETQYF. In nucleotides, the CDR3 is TGCAGTGCTAGGGCCGGGACAGGGGGGAGGGAGACCCAGTACTTC.

This clonotype was detected once. The gene calls are TRBV2 and TRBJ1-2; 7 bases are shared with TRBD1. Germline V gene sequence: CDR1 SNHLY, CDR2 FYNNEI. After removal of 5 bases from V and 2 bases from J, the junction contained 8 bases not matched to a gene. The CDR3 sequence is 15 residues long. The CDR3 protein is CASSPGDRDNYGYTF. In nucleotides, the CDR3 is TGTGCCAGCAGTCCGGGGGACAGAGACAACTATGGCTACACCTTC.

This clonotype was observed many times. This rearrangement joins TRBV19 to TRBJ2-5, with 11 bases lining up with TRBD1. The V gene end was trimmed by 6 bases and the J gene end by 1 base; junction bases not matched to a gene: 4. Germline assignment: CDR1 LNHDA and CDR2 SQIVND (reference sequence). This CDR3 is built from 15 residues. CDR3 nucleotide sequence: TGTGCCAGTAGCGGGACAGGGGGTCTCCAAGAGACCCAGTACTTC. This codes for CASSGTGGLQETQYF.

In its sample, this clonotype was seen a few times. The V call is TRBV5-5, the J call TRBJ1-2, with D uncertain. The ends were cut back, 0 bases at V and 5 bases at J, with 8 bases in the middle. CDR3 length equals 13 residues. Germline V lookup: CDR1 SGHKS, CDR2 YYEKEE (reference sequence). This CDR3 is CASSLVREYGYTF. CDR3 bases: TGTGCCAGCAGCTTGGTTAGGGAATATGGCTACACCTTC.

This clonotype turned up a few times. V gene TRBV6-6 combines with J gene TRBJ2-7; TRBD1 agrees at 7 bases. CDR1 and CDR2 from the germline V gene are MNHNY and SVGAGI (reference sequence). This CDR3 has 15 amino acids. The ends lost 2 bases at V and 2 bases at J; junction bases unmatched: 6. The CDR3 region has the DNA TGTGCCAGCAGTTACAAAGGGACAGATCCCTACGAGCAGTACTTC. Its protein product is CASSYKGTDPYEQYF.

The chain employs TRBV25-1 and TRBJ1-4; 7 bases agree with TRBD1. The CDR3 consists of 13 residues. Looked up from germline, CDR1 is MGHDK and CDR2 is SYGVNS. V lost 8 bases, J lost 8 bases, and 8 bases stayed unmatched. The CDR3 loop is CASEGDSREKLFF. The DNA for the CDR3 is TGTGCCAGCGAAGGGGACAGTCGAGAAAAACTGTTTTTT.

The sample holds a few counts of this clonotype. The chain is built from TRBV7-9 and TRBJ1-5, with TRBD1 as a possible D gene (6 bases). There are 16 residues in the CDR3. Deletions cut 1 base from V and 6 bases from J, with 16 bases between. Germline V CDR1 and CDR2: SEHNR, FQNEAQ (reference sequence). CDR3: CASSLVGGSRGQPQHF. The CDR3 nucleotides read TGTGCCAGCAGCTTAGTAGGGGGTAGTAGGGGTCAGCCCCAGCATTTT.

This chain links TRBV15 with TRBJ2-7; the D gene is possibly TRBD2 (6 bases). CDR1 is LNHNV, CDR2 YYDKDF, per germline (reference sequence). With 10 bases removed from V and 3 bases from J, the gap between germline ends came to 13 bases. The CDR3 is 12 amino acids. The chain's CDR3 is CASRSGVYEQYF. CDR3 coding DNA: TGTGCCAGCAGGTCGGGGGTCTACGAGCAGTACTTC.

The rearrangement links TRBV2 to TRBJ2-6, with TRBD2 as a possible D gene (6 bases). Trimming stripped 6 bases from V and 0 bases from J, with 18 bases between. CDR1 is SNHLY, CDR2 FYNNEI, per germline. The CDR3 runs 18 residues. CDR3: CASRNPGTSYSGANVLTF. The CDR3 bases are TGTGCCAGCAGGAACCCCGGGACTTCATACTCTGGGGCCAACGTCCTGACTTTC.

This clonotype has just a few counts. The V and J genes are TRBV6-5 and TRBJ1-1, with no clear D. Germline V gives CDR1 MNHEY, CDR2 SVGAGI. Deletions cut 6 bases from V and 0 bases from J, with 8 bases between. The CDR3 is 13 amino acids. The CDR3 sequence is CASRGGMNTEAFF. The CDR3 DNA reads TGTGCCAGCAGGGGAGGAATGAACACTGAAGCTTTCTTT.

This clonotype was observed many times. CDR3 nucleotides: TGTGCCAGCAGCCGATCAGGGTCTGGGAATGAAAAACTGTTTTTT. Amino acid sequence: CASSRSGSGNEKLFF. The chain carries TRBV25-1 and TRBJ1-4; D is possibly TRBD1 (5 bases). With 6 bases removed from V and 5 bases from J, the gap between germline ends came to 16 bases. The CDR3 runs 15 residues. CDR1 and CDR2 from the germline V gene are MGHDK and SYGVNS.

In this sample, this clonotype turned up many times. The V gene is TRBV11-2, the J gene TRBJ2-5; the D is unclear. The CDR3 has 13 amino acids. The germline CDR1 and CDR2 sequences are SGHAT and FQNNGV. V gave up 5 bases and J gave up 0 bases, with 7 bases separating them. DNA for the CDR3: TGTGCCAGCAGCCGACCTAACCAAGAGACCCAGTACTTC. Translation gives CASSRPNQETQYF.

Ten or more counts support this clonotype. This sequence joins TRBV12-3 or TRBV12-4 and TRBJ1-1; 8 bases match TRBD1. CDR3 length: 14 residues. With V trimmed by 5 bases and J by 10 bases, 12 bases remained unmatched. In DNA, the CDR3 is TGTGCCAGCAGTGGGGGACAGGAGGGGATAGGAGCTTTCTTT. Translated, it gives CASSGGQEGIGAFF.

This clonotype was observed at least ten times. This chain joins TRBV7-9 and TRBJ1-2; no reliable D call. The CDR3 covers 12 residues. Germline assignment: CDR1 SEHNR and CDR2 FQNEAQ (reference sequence). The V end was cut by 5 bases, the J end by 6 bases, with 10 bases between. The CDR3 spells CASSPTEHGYTF. The DNA for the CDR3 is TGTGCCAGCAGCCCCACCGAACATGGCTACACCTTC.

With regard to this clonotype: The junction shows a germline mismatch at one end, possibly a read error. J is TRBJ1-4 and V is TRBV20-1, with D possibly being TRBD1 (5 bases). The CDR3 totals 11 residues. Germline assignment: CDR1 DFQATT and CDR2 SNEGSKA (reference sequence). CDR3 nucleotides: TGCAGTGCTACGGCCCCCGGCCTGGGGCTTTTT. Residues: CSATAPGLGLF.

As concerns this clonotype: A much larger clone lies a single base off, so this may be a read error. The V call is TRBV10-3, the J call TRBJ2-7; 10 bases are a match to TRBD1. CDR3 size: 16 residues. The germline V gene encodes CDR1 ENHRY and CDR2 SYGVKD. The CDR3 sequence: CATSETGGPQVYEQYF. The CDR3 DNA is TGTGCCACCAGTGAGACAGGGGGCCCTCAGGTCTACGAGCAGTACTTC.

As to this clonotype: One junction end disagrees with the germline gene, perhaps due to a read error. The chain employs TRBV10-3 and TRBJ2-6, with 8 bases fitting TRBD1. From germline, CDR1 is ENHRY and CDR2 SYGVKD. The CDR3 length is 18 residues. The CDR3 reads CAISGQQGAEAGVSVLIF. For the CDR3, the DNA is TGTGCCATCAGTGGGCAGCAGGGGGCTGAAGCTGGGGTCAGCGTCCTGATTTTC.

This clonotype was recorded a few times. The chain carries TRBV7-9 and TRBJ1-5, with 9 bases lining up with TRBD1. This CDR3 is 15 amino acids long. Trimming removed 5 bases from V and 8 bases from J; junction bases left unmatched: 10. Germline loops: CDR1 SEHNR, CDR2 FQNEAQ (reference sequence). CDR3: CASSPGQGFAEPQHF. The DNA of the CDR3 is TGTGCCAGCAGCCCGGGACAGGGATTTGCCGAGCCCCAGCATTTT.

This chain joins TRBV7-8 and TRBJ1-5; 10 bases map to TRBD1. There are 16 residues in the CDR3. V shed 1 base and J 5 bases; nucleotides not matched to a gene: 5. Germline values: CDR1 SGHVS, CDR2 FQNEAQ. In DNA, the CDR3 is TGTGCCAGCAGCTTAGTGAGGGACAGGGGCTATCAGCCCCAGCATTTT. Translated: CASSLVRDRGYQPQHF. The full variable domain, with the rest looked up from reference TRBV7-8 and TRBJ1-5, is GAGVSQSPRYKVAKRGQDVALRCDPISGHVSLFWYQQALGQGPEFLTYFQNEAQLDKSGLPSDRFFAERPEGSVSTLKIQRTQQEDSAVYLCASSLVRDRGYQPQHFGDGTRLSIL.

This clonotype was detected only a few times. This chain joins TRBV6-2 or TRBV6-3 and TRBJ2-7; possible D gene TRBD2, 5 bases. The germline CDR1 and CDR2 sequences are MNHEY and SVGEGT. The CDR3 covers 11 residues. With 6 bases removed from V and 12 bases from J, the gap between germline ends came to 15 bases. CDR3 region: CASSFDGIMYF. CDR3 coding DNA: TGTGCCAGCAGCTTCGACGGGATTATGTACTTC.

This chain uses TRBV3-1 with TRBJ2-7; TRBD1 is a possible D gene (6 bases). The CDR3 sequence is 12 residues long. Germline CDR1 LGHDT, CDR2 YNNKEL (reference sequence). The V and J ends lost 4 bases and 6 bases respectively, with 10 bases between them. CDR3 in DNA: TGTGCCAGCAGCCGGGACAAACGCGAGCAGTACTTC. This encodes CASSRDKREQYF.